This T cell receptor (beta chain) was observed in a study of control samples from healthy donors and cancer patients. Per the germline V gene, CDR1 is MNHEY and CDR2 is SMNVEV (reference sequence). This CDR3 has 14 residues. V shed 3 bases and J shed 5 bases, with 14 bases lying between them. The protocol was immunoSEQ multiplex PCR, while the TCRdb copy is restricted to in-frame clones and leaves out a portion. The profile shows 150,000 to 200,000 clones, around 88% of them singletons. The sequence came from a woman younger than 45 in good health. The V and J genes are TRBV27 and TRBJ2-7, with TRBD2 as a possible D gene (5 bases). The sequenced sample was blood. The CDR3 DNA follows: TGTGCCAGCAGTTTCCGACCAACTAGTAACGAGCAGTACTTC. Protein sequence: CASSFRPTSNEQYF.